This T cell receptor (beta chain) was captured in a study of blood T cell repertoires in COVID-19. Study-wide context: The analysed material was cDNA or gDNA that came from T cells, B-cell-depleted T cells, or PBMCs.

CDR3 length: 13 amino acids. The V gene lost 2 bases and the J gene lost 1 base, with 5 bases spanning the gap. The germline V gene encodes CDR1 MNHEY and CDR2 SVGAGI. As originally analysed: Reference gene primer amplification yielded estimated nucleated cell counts. TCRdb's table, derived via immunoSEQ multiplex PCR, lists solely in-frame clones and lacks some. That table supplies the V and J calls and clone size; D and trimming were determined from the DNA. Here the sample spans about 210,000 clones, around 80% being singletons. As regards this clone: Distinct nucleotide sequences in the sample also encode this CDR3.

The clonotype was recovered from a woman aged 40 to 55 with acute or convalescent COVID-19. Sequenced material: peripheral blood. This chain joins TRBV6-5 and TRBJ1-1; D is undetermined. CDR3 bases: TGTGCCAGCAGTTACGGCTCGAACACTGAAGCTTTCTTT. This translates into CASSYGSNTEAFF.